The clone carrying this T cell receptor (beta chain) occurred many times. Its specificity is not known. This entry comes from a study of CD8 T cells in ankylosing spondylitis. TCRdb fed the 5' RACE reads into MiXCR, producing one record per CDR3 protein. In the table there are around 230,000 distinct CDR3 sequences, 7.5% to 9.5% of which are singletons. Study conclusions and caveats: Reports say disease-linked clones showed up significantly more in matched ankylosing spondylitis synovial fluid. What seemed typical of ankylosing spondylitis blood was a TCR beta motif built from 7 or 8 highly homologous variants.

After removal of 0 bases from V and 5 bases from J, the junction contained 6 bases not matched to a gene. This CDR3 spans 15 amino acids. Per germline, CDR1 MNHEY and CDR2 SMNVEV (reference sequence). Sequenced: blood, either unsorted or a sorted T cell fraction (not recorded which). This chain joins TRBV27 and TRBJ2-7; 8 positions agree with TRBD1. The receptor was derived from a female donor with ankylosing spondylitis or in good health (not recorded which). The CDR3 coding sequence is TGTGCCAGCAGTTTATCCGGGACAGGCGGAAACGAGCAGTACTTC. Residues: CASSLSGTGGNEQYF.